These T cell receptor beta chains were read from a single sample in a study of CD8 T cells in Susac syndrome. TCRdb re-derived calls from the immunoSEQ multiplex PCR reads in MiXCR, one entry per CDR3 protein. The sample holds hundreds of thousands of distinct CDR3 sequences, around 93% seen once. Sequenced: CD4+ T cells from PBMCs. The source of these receptors is a human donor with multiple sclerosis. The CDR3 runs from the conserved cysteine through the conserved F or W. Each record gives: CDR3 length, clone size, D gene, V gene, J gene, CDR3 DNA, CDR3 protein. D genes are given only for firm matches. Not every row has a clone size; where given, it reads once, few, many or a size class.

13	NA	NA	TRBV20-1	TRBJ2-5	TGCAGTGCTAGAGACCCGGGGCAAGAGACCCAGTACTTC	CSARDPGQETQYF
12	NA	NA	TRBV30	TRBJ1-1	TGTGCCTGGAGTGTATTTACCCCTCCAGCTTTCTTT	CAWSVFTPPAFF
15	once	TRBD2	TRBV6-5	TRBJ2-2	TGTGCCAGCAAACCAACGGGGGGGCCGAGCGGGGAGCTGTTTTTT	CASKPTGGPSGELFF
15	NA	NA	TRBV7-9	TRBJ1-1	TGTGCCAGCAGCTTAGGACAGCTTATGAACACTGAAGCTTTCTTT	CASSLGQLMNTEAFF
13	NA	NA	TRBV7-9	TRBJ1-1	TGTGCCAGCAGCTTATCTCGGGGACCAGAAGCTTTCTTT	CASSLSRGPEAFF
12	NA	TRBD1	TRBV24-1	TRBJ2-1	TGTGCCACCAGTGATACCGACAGGGCCCCGTTCTTC	CATSDTDRAPFF
13	NA	NA	TRBV23-1	TRBJ1-5	TGCGCCAGCAGTCCAGGGTTGAATCAGCCCCAGCATTTT	CASSPGLNQPQHF
15	NA	NA	TRBV25-1	TRBJ2-2	TGTGCCAGCAGTGCAGGGACACCGCCGGGCGGGGAGCTGTTTTTT	CASSAGTPPGGELFF
16	NA	NA	TRBV24-1	TRBJ2-1	TGTGCCACCAGTGATTCGGCAGGGCGGGCCTACAATGAGCAGTTCTTC	CATSDSAGRAYNEQFF
14	NA	NA	TRBV19	TRBJ2-2	TGTGCCAGTAGTATGTCCAGAAACACCGGGGAGCTGTTTTTT	CASSMSRNTGELFF
15	NA	NA	TRBV5-4	TRBJ1-4	TGTGCCAGCAGCTTAAACCGCGGCCGTAATGAAAAACTGTTTTTT	CASSLNRGRNEKLFF
16	NA	TRBD2	TRBV3-1	TRBJ2-3	TGTGCCAGCAGCCCCTGGACTAGCGGACGCACAGATACGCAGTATTTT	CASSPWTSGRTDTQYF
18	NA	NA	TRBV7-2	TRBJ1-2	TGTGCCAGCAGCCTAGACACGGGAACGATCCACCAGGCCTATGGCTACACCTTC	CASSLDTGTIHQAYGYTF
16	NA	TRBD2	TRBV12-3/TRBV12-4	TRBJ2-1	TGTGCCAGCAGTTATAGCGGGAGGGCCCGATACAATGAGCAGTTCTTC	CASSYSGRARYNEQFF
14	NA	NA	TRBV20-1	TRBJ1-4	TGCAGTGCTTGGGACGTTGCAACTAATGAAAAACTGTTTTTT	CSAWDVATNEKLFF
15	NA	NA	TRBV9	TRBJ1-5	TGTGCCAGCAGCGCGACGGCACGGGGCAATCAGCCCCAGCATTTT	CASSATARGNQPQHF
17	once	NA	TRBV3-1	TRBJ1-1	TGTGCCAGCAGCCAAGCCACCACCCAAAGAACGAACACTGAAGCTTTCTTT	CASSQATTQRTNTEAFF
16	NA	NA	TRBV5-1	TRBJ1-5	TGCGCCAGCAGCTTGGCACCGAGCCCCAGCAATCAGCCCCAGCATTTT	CASSLAPSPSNQPQHF
15	NA	NA	TRBV30	TRBJ1-5	TGTGCCTGGAGTGTACGGGGGGGGCAGGGCCAGCCCCAGCATTTT	CAWSVRGGQGQPQHF
14	NA	NA	TRBV7-2	TRBJ1-2	TGTGCCAGCAGCTTAGCAGGGGTGGACTATGGCTACACCTTC	CASSLAGVDYGYTF
10	once	NA	TRBV29-1	TRBJ1-1	TGCAGCGCAATCCACACTGAAGCTTTCTTT	CSAIHTEAFF
13	NA	TRBD2	TRBV29-1	TRBJ2-5	TGCAGCGCGTTAGCGGGGAGAGGTGAGACCCAGTACTTC	CSALAGRGETQYF
15	NA	TRBD2	TRBV4-1	TRBJ2-7	TGCGCCAGCAGCGGACTAGCGGGGAACTCCTACGAGCAGTACTTC	CASSGLAGNSYEQYF
14	NA	NA	TRBV2	TRBJ1-4	TGTGCCAGCAATCGGGAATCAACTAATGAAAAACTGTTTTTT	CASNRESTNEKLFF
16	NA	NA	TRBV6-6	TRBJ2-6	TGTGCCAGCATCTACGGACCTCAATCGAGGGCCAACGTCCTGACTTTC	CASIYGPQSRANVLTF
16	once	NA	TRBV18	TRBJ1-5	TGTGCCAGCTCACCAACGAGTCGTAGACTTAATCAGCCCCAGCATTTT	CASSPTSRRLNQPQHF
16	once	TRBD2	TRBV5-5	TRBJ2-5	TGTGCCAGCAGCAACCCTAGCGGGGGGTCCCAAGAGACCCAGTACTTC	CASSNPSGGSQETQYF
15	NA	NA	TRBV5-4	TRBJ2-1	TGTGCCAGCAGCTTGGAAGCTCGGGACTACAATGAGCAGTTCTTC	CASSLEARDYNEQFF
10	NA	NA	TRBV6-5	TRBJ1-6	TGTGCCAGCAGTAGTTCACCCCTCCACTTT	CASSSSPLHF
15	NA	TRBD1	TRBV29-1	TRBJ1-3	TGCAGCGTTGAGCCGGGACAGGGGTTAGGAAACACCATATATTTT	CSVEPGQGLGNTIYF
15	NA	NA	TRBV9	TRBJ1-4	TGTGCCAGCAGCTCCTACGGGCAGGACGATGAAAAACTGTTTTTT	CASSSYGQDDEKLFF
17	NA	NA	TRBV5-6	TRBJ1-2	TGTGCCAGCAGCTCCCCTGATGGGGCAGGCCTTAACTATGGCTACACCTTC	CASSSPDGAGLNYGYTF
13	NA	NA	TRBV20-1	TRBJ2-3	TGCAGTGCTGGGGATCGGAGCACAGATACGCAGTATTTT	CSAGDRSTDTQYF
14	NA	NA	TRBV6-6	TRBJ1-5	TGTGCCAGCAGTTACGCTTGGGGGGCTCAGCCCCAGCATTTT	CASSYAWGAQPQHF
12	NA	NA	TRBV28	TRBJ1-1	TGTGCCAGCAGTCTCCCCACCGGGGAAGCTTTCTTT	CASSLPTGEAFF
13	NA	NA	TRBV4-1	TRBJ1-1	TGCGCCAGCAGCCAAAGGTCAACCACTGAAGCTTTCTTT	CASSQRSTTEAFF
14	NA	NA	TRBV20-1	TRBJ1-5	TGCAGTGCAGAGGACAGCCAAAGCAATCAGCCCCAGCATTTT	CSAEDSQSNQPQHF
16	NA	NA	TRBV24-1	TRBJ2-6	TGTGCCACCAGTGCCCCAGGGTTCTCTGGGGCCAACGTCCTGACTTTC	CATSAPGFSGANVLTF
14	NA	TRBD1	TRBV27	TRBJ2-7	TGTGCCAGCAGAGTGGACAGGGGGGACTACGAGCAGTACTTC	CASRVDRGDYEQYF
12	NA	NA	TRBV20-1	TRBJ1-2	TGCAGTGGTTCAGGGGAGGTCTATGGCTACACCTTC	CSGSGEVYGYTF
14	once	NA	TRBV6-5	TRBJ2-5	TGTGCCAGCAGTTACTTCAACAGGGAGGAGACCCAGTACTTC	CASSYFNREETQYF
15	NA	TRBD2	TRBV20-1	TRBJ2-5	TGCAGTGCAAGGTCCGAGACTAGCGGAGAAGAGACCCAGTACTTC	CSARSETSGEETQYF
14	NA	TRBD1	TRBV12-3/TRBV12-4	TRBJ1-1	TGTGCCAGCAGTCCTAGCGGGACAGGGGGCGAAGCTTTCTTT	CASSPSGTGGEAFF
17	NA	NA	TRBV19	TRBJ1-5	TGTGCCAGTAGTTCCAAGGGACACCAATATAGCAATCAGCCCCAGCATTTT	CASSSKGHQYSNQPQHF
14	NA	TRBD1	TRBV5-1	TRBJ1-5	TGCGCCAGCAGCTCTGGACAGGGCAATCAGCCCCAGCATTTT	CASSSGQGNQPQHF